This TCR beta chain came from a study of beta chain features in type 1 diabetes. Broader study findings: There was a moderate but significant shortening of TCRB CDR3s in all four CD4+ subsets of Type 1 diabetes patients. Any PCR bias toward short templates would affect both groups alike. VDJ junctions sequenced from type 1 diabetes patients showed fewer insertions and more deletions.

Of the isolated RNA, all was reverse transcribed, and so the sequenced material was expressed TCRB transcripts. Profiling relied on immunoSEQ multiplex PCR, and the TCRdb table lists in-frame clones only, not all of them. The profile shows around 150,000 clones, 8% to 9.5% of them singletons. This clone was seen a handful of times. Its antigen is as yet unknown. The CDR3 consists of 14 residues. V lost 7 bases and J lost 9; bases outside the gene matches: 8. The germline gives CDR1 LNHNV, CDR2 YYDKDF (reference sequence). The sequenced material came from central memory CD4+ T cells from blood. The rearrangement links TRBV15 to TRBJ2-1; the match to TRBD1 covers 11 bases. This clonotype was sampled from a young woman with type 1 diabetes. For the CDR3, the DNA is TGTGCCACCACCCCGGGGGACAGGGGGACTGAGCAGTTCTTC. This encodes CATTPGDRGTEQFF.